A single sample is the source of the 27 T cell receptor beta chains below, sequenced in a study of OX40 agonist ivuxolimab in advanced cancers. TCRdb keeps only in-frame clones here, not all; method: immunoSEQ multiplex PCR. This table holds tens of thousands of clones, 84% found once. The source material was CD4+ or CD8+ T cells sorted from blood, sampled in a trial of the OX40 agonist ivuxolimab. These receptor sequences come from an adult with an advanced solid tumor such as melanoma, head and neck, liver or kidney cancer.

This chain links TRBV27 with TRBJ1-1; D gene ambiguous. The germline V gene has CDR1 MNHEY and CDR2 SMNVEV (reference sequence). The V end lost 3 bases, the J end lost 4 bases, and 12 bases lay between the germline ends. The CDR3 is made up of 14 amino acids. In DNA form, the CDR3 reads TGTGCCAGCAGTTTGTTTAGAGGTCCCACTGAAGCTTTCTTT. It specifies CASSLFRGPTEAFF.

CDR3 coding DNA: TGTGCCAGCAGCTTACCCGGAAGCTCCTACGAGCAGTACTTC. As protein: CASSLPGSSYEQYF. The chain couples TRBV5-4 to TRBJ2-7, with D uncertain. There are 14 residues in the CDR3. Germline CDR1 SGHNT, CDR2 YYREEE (reference sequence). Trimming shortened V by 2 bases and J by 0 bases, and 9 bases separated the two germline ends.

This sequence joins TRBV7-6 and TRBJ2-7; 8 nucleotides align to TRBD1. The germline gives CDR1 SGHVS, CDR2 FNYEAQ. The ends lost 2 bases at V and 2 bases at J; junction bases unmatched: 5. The CDR3 totals 15 residues. The CDR3 DNA reads as TGTGCCAGCAGCTTATTAGAACAGGGGGCCTACGAGCAGTACTTC. Encoded protein: CASSLLEQGAYEQYF.

The chain couples TRBV6-6 to TRBJ1-2; 7 positions match TRBD1. The CDR3 covers 14 residues. Germline V gene data show CDR1 as MNHNY and CDR2 as SVGAGI (reference sequence). Unmatched junction bases numbered 8, after V lost 4 bases and J lost 6 bases. CDR3 sequence reads: CASSSQGGHDGYTF. The CDR3 coding sequence is TGTGCCAGCAGTTCCCAGGGGGGGCACGATGGCTACACCTTC.

The J gene is TRBJ2-3, the V gene TRBV19, with TRBD2 matching 14 bases. This CDR3 contains 18 residues. CDR1 LNHDA and CDR2 SQIVND come from the germline V gene (reference sequence). J lost 4 bases, V lost 6 bases, and 12 bases had no gene match. Written as DNA, the CDR3 is TGTGCCAGTAGACGACTCCCCGGGACTAGCGGGAGCGCAGATACGCAGTATTTT. Translating it yields CASRRLPGTSGSADTQYF.

The rearrangement uses TRBV19 and TRBJ2-3; no firm D call. The CDR3 contains 13 residues. Germline CDR1 and CDR2: LNHDA and SQIVND (reference sequence). V was trimmed by 6 bases and J by 0 bases, leaving 7 bases between them. CDR3 protein: CASSTTSTDTQYF. The CDR3 DNA is TGTGCCAGTAGCACAACTAGCACAGATACGCAGTATTTT.

There are a few counts of this clone. The chain uses TRBV6-6 and TRBJ1-6; D remains ambiguous. V was trimmed by 0 bases and J by 10 bases, leaving 1 base between them. The CDR3 sequence is 11 residues long. CDR1 and CDR2 (germline): MNHNY, SVGAGI (reference sequence). The CDR3 sequence: CASSYSSPLHF. The CDR3 nucleotides read TGTGCCAGCAGTTACTCGTCACCCCTCCACTTT.

The V gene is TRBV27, the J gene TRBJ1-1, with no clear D. V was pared by 3 bases and J by 2 bases, with 7 bases between. The CDR3 consists of 13 residues. Per the germline V gene, CDR1 is MNHEY and CDR2 is SMNVEV (reference sequence). The CDR3 bases are TGTGCCAGCAGTTTGGCGGAAAACACTGAAGCTTTCTTT. This codes for CASSLAENTEAFF.

The chain carries TRBV19 and TRBJ2-7, with 9 positions matching TRBD2. After removal of 5 bases from V and 1 base from J, the junction contained 3 bases not matched to a gene. The CDR3 length is 14 residues. The germline V gene encodes CDR1 LNHDA and CDR2 SQIVND (reference sequence). The CDR3 sequence: CASSAAGGSYEQYF. The CDR3 DNA reads as TGTGCCAGTAGTGCTGCGGGAGGGTCCTACGAGCAGTACTTC.

CDR3 DNA: TGCGCCAGCAGCCAAGATGCAACTAATGAAAAACTGTTTTTT. Translating it yields CASSQDATNEKLFF. J is TRBJ1-4 and V is TRBV4-3; the D is unclear. The CDR3 loop spans 14 amino acids. V was cut by 0 bases and J by 0 bases, with 2 bases left in between. Germline-derived CDR1 and CDR2 are LGHNA and YSLEER.

This sequence joins TRBV7-9 and TRBJ2-7; D call uncertain. Per the germline V gene, CDR1 is SEHNR and CDR2 is FQNEAQ (reference sequence). The length of the CDR3 is 15 residues. V shed 1 base and J shed 0 bases, with 10 bases lying between them. The CDR3, as DNA: TGTGCCAGCAGCTTAGTACTGTCAAGCTCCTACGAGCAGTACTTC. This sequence encodes CASSLVLSSSYEQYF.

V is TRBV28 and J is TRBJ1-1; 7 bases match TRBD1. The CDR3 has 12 amino acids. Losses at the gene ends were 5 bases for V and 8 bases for J; bases not matched to a gene: 5. Per germline, CDR1 MDHEN and CDR2 SYDVKM. This chain's CDR3 is CASSLRGWEAFF. Written as DNA, the CDR3 is TGTGCCAGCAGTCTCAGGGGGTGGGAAGCTTTCTTT.

This chain links TRBV27 with TRBJ2-1; D unresolved. There are 16 residues in the CDR3. In germline, CDR1 is MNHEY, CDR2 SMNVEV (reference sequence). The V end lost 1 base, the J end lost 5 bases, and 15 bases lay between the germline ends. In DNA form, the CDR3 reads TGTGCCAGCAGTTTATTGTTAGACATAGCTCACAATGAGCAGTTCTTC. Translation: CASSLLLDIAHNEQFF.

The chain employs TRBV5-1 and TRBJ2-7, with TRBD1 identical over 7 bases. The length of the CDR3 is 14 residues. The J segment lost 4 bases and the V segment lost 5 bases, leaving 9 bases of the junction unmatched. CDR1 is SGHRS and CDR2 is YFSETQ in the germline V gene. CDR3: CASRADRVLYEQYF. In nucleotides, the CDR3 is TGCGCCAGCAGGGCTGACAGGGTTTTGTACGAGCAGTACTTC.

The table lists this clone with a few counts. The gene calls are TRBV6-1 and TRBJ2-1, with 8 nucleotides matching TRBD2. Germline lookup yields CDR1 MNHNS and CDR2 SASEGT. This CDR3 is 15 amino acids long. The trim removed 0 bases at V and 4 bases at J, leaving 2 bases unmatched. The CDR3 loop reads CASSEASGTYNEQFF. Written as DNA, the CDR3 is TGTGCCAGCAGTGAAGCTAGCGGGACTTACAATGAGCAGTTCTTC.

V usage is TRBV28 and J usage is TRBJ2-3, with a weak D call TRBD1 (5 bases). This CDR3 has 14 residues. The V and J ends lost 5 bases and 4 bases respectively, with 13 bases between them. Germline CDR1 and CDR2: MDHEN and SYDVKM. The chain's CDR3 is CASSPVGVSDTQYF. In DNA form, the CDR3 reads TGTGCCAGCAGTCCAGTAGGGGTCTCAGATACGCAGTATTTT.

This rearrangement joins TRBV5-1 to TRBJ2-5; TRBD2 matches 12 bases. There are 16 residues in the CDR3. CDR1 is SGHRS, CDR2 YFSETQ, per germline. The junction had 9 bases not matched to a gene; V was cut back by 4 bases and J by 5 bases. The CDR3 sequence is CASSRTSGERYETQYF. The CDR3 nucleotides read TGCGCCAGCAGCAGGACTAGCGGGGAGAGGTATGAGACCCAGTACTTC.

This clone has just a few counts. The chain combines TRBV6-1 with TRBJ2-7; possibly TRBD2 for D (7 bases). V lost 2 bases to trimming and J lost 7 bases, with 12 bases between them. The germline V gene has CDR1 MNHNS and CDR2 SASEGT. CDR3 size: 13 residues. CDR3 DNA sequence: TGTGCCAGCAGTGAAAAGGGGGAGGGGGAGCAGTACTTC. Translation: CASSEKGEGEQYF.

The rearrangement links TRBV7-3 to TRBJ2-1; 12 positions agree with TRBD2. The CDR3 is 15 amino acids. CDR1 and CDR2 (germline): SGHTA, FQGTGA. Trimming cost V 4 bases and J 8 bases; bases outside gene matches: 6. The DNA for the CDR3 is TGTGCCAGCAGCTCGGGACTAGCGGGCGAGGATGAGCAGTTCTTC. As protein: CASSSGLAGEDEQFF.

On this clone: An end of the junction does not agree with germline; a read error may underlie this. The chain recombines TRBV13 with TRBJ2-7; 8 bases map to TRBD1. Germline loops: CDR1 PRHDT, CDR2 FYEKMQ (reference sequence). The length of the CDR3 is 14 residues. In DNA form, the CDR3 reads TGTGCCAGCAGCCTAGGACAGGGAATCCACGAGCAGTACTTC. This encodes CASSLGQGIHEQYF.

The chain combines TRBV5-6 with TRBJ2-7; 13 bases line up with TRBD2. Trimming removed 4 bases from V and 0 bases from J; junction bases left unmatched: 7. Germline values: CDR1 SGHDT, CDR2 YYEEEE. CDR3 size: 17 residues. The chain's CDR3 is CASSPGLAGVSSYEQYF. The CDR3 DNA reads as TGTGCCAGCAGCCCAGGACTAGCGGGGGTTTCCTCCTACGAGCAGTACTTC.

This chain connects TRBV11-2 to TRBJ2-1; no definite D call. With 0 bases removed from V and 4 bases from J, the gap between germline ends came to 4 bases. From germline, CDR1 is SGHAT and CDR2 FQNNGV. This CDR3 contains 13 residues. This chain's CDR3 is CASSLESYNEQFF. CDR3 coding DNA: TGTGCCAGCAGCTTAGAAAGTTACAATGAGCAGTTCTTC. Together with reference TRBV11-2 and TRBJ2-1, the CDR3 gives the full variable domain: EAGVAQSPRYKIIEKRQSVAFWCNPISGHATLYWYQQILGQGPKLLIQFQNNGVVDDSQLPKDRFSAERLKGVDSTLKIQPAKLEDSAVYLCASSLESYNEQFFGPGTRLTVL.

This chain links TRBV7-8 with TRBJ2-3; D possibly corresponds to TRBD1 (6 bases). From germline, CDR1 is SGHVS and CDR2 FQNEAQ. The CDR3 extends over 17 amino acids. V was pared by 1 base and J by 3 bases, with 17 bases between. CDR3 DNA sequence: TGTGCCAGCAGCTTAGGGGGTAGGGGGACGGGAACAGATACGCAGTATTTT. It yields the protein CASSLGGRGTGTDTQYF.

This clone showed up just once. This chain joins TRBV7-6 and TRBJ2-3, with 8 bases lining up with TRBD2. CDR3 length equals 15 residues. Germline lookup yields CDR1 SGHVS and CDR2 FNYEAQ. V was pared by 2 bases and J by 2 bases, with 3 bases of the junction left unmatched. CDR3 protein: CASSLRGGNTDTQYF. Here the CDR3 DNA reads TGTGCCAGCAGCTTACGCGGGGGGAACACAGATACGCAGTATTTT.

The chain carries TRBV30 and TRBJ1-1; D is unresolved. V lost 0 bases and J lost 2, with 19 bases in between. The CDR3 loop spans 17 amino acids. Germline CDR1 is GTSNPN and CDR2 is SVGIG (reference sequence). CDR3 region: CAWSVHFFQLSNTEAFF. CDR3 nucleotides: TGTGCCTGGAGTGTACATTTTTTCCAGTTGTCAAACACTGAAGCTTTCTTT. Variable domain in full (rest from reference TRBV30 and TRBJ1-1): SQTIHQWPATLVQPVGSPLSLECTVEGTSNPNLYWYRQAAGRGLQLLFYSVGIGQISSEVPQNLSASRPQDRQFILSSKKLLLSDSGFYLCAWSVHFFQLSNTEAFFGQGTRLTVV.

V gene TRBV27 combines with J gene TRBJ2-1, with unresolved D. Trimming pared 6 bases from V and 0 bases from J, leaving 12 bases between. Germline assignment: CDR1 MNHEY and CDR2 SMNVEV (reference sequence). The CDR3 consists of 15 residues. Here the CDR3 reads CASSPTSSSYNEQFF. The CDR3 region has the DNA TGTGCCAGCAGCCCGACTTCCAGCTCCTACAATGAGCAGTTCTTC.

The chain carries TRBV28 and TRBJ1-4; D gene ambiguous. Trimming took 6 bases from V and 3 from J, leaving 14 bases between them. The CDR3 has 15 residues. CDR1 MDHEN and CDR2 SYDVKM come from the germline V gene. CDR3 bases: TGTGCCAGCAGCCCAGGATCCGCGCCTAATGAAAAACTGTTTTTT. This sequence encodes CASSPGSAPNEKLFF.